The sequence of this T cell receptor (beta chain) was determined in a study of T cells in Graves' hyperthyroidism and ophthalmopathy. The table lists this clonotype with many counts. Exclusion criteria comprised uncontrolled infection, other autoimmune disease, pregnancy or lactation. Using RNA transcripts as the source, TCR beta CDR3 regions were amplified. First-round RT-PCR with HTBI primers amplified the TCR CDR3 region. TCRdb processed the multiplex PCR reads anew with MiXCR; each CDR3 protein has one entry. This table has 90,000 to 120,000 distinct CDR3 sequences, about 17% appearing once. The CDR3 consists of 13 residues. The germline CDR1 and CDR2 sequences are MDHEN and SYDVKM. V dropped 5 bases and J dropped 6 bases, with 11 bases sitting between them.

The sequence was obtained from a woman aged 50 to 60 with Graves' hyperthyroidism. V is TRBV28 and J is TRBJ2-1; D remains ambiguous. Sequencing was done on a sample of blood. CDR3: CASSPTQGNEQFF. In DNA, the CDR3 is TGTGCCAGCAGTCCTACCCAAGGCAATGAGCAGTTCTTC.